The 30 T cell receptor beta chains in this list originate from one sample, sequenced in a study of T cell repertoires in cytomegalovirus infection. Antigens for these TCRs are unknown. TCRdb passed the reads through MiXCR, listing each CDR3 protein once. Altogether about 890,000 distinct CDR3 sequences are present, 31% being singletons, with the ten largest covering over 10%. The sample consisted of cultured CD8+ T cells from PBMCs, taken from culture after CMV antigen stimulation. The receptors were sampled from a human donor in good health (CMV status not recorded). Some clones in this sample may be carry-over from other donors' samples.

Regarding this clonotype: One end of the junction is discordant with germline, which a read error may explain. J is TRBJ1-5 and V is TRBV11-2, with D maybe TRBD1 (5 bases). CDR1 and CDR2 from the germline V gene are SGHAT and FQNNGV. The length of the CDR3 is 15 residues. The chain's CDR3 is CASSLRQYSNQPRHF. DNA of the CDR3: TGTGCCAGCAGCTTAAGACAGTATAGCAATCAGCCCCGGCATTTT.

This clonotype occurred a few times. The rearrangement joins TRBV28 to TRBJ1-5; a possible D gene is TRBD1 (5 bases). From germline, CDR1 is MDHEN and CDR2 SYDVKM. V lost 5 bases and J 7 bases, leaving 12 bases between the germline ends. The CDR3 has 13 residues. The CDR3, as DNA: TGTGCCAGCAGTCTCGAGGGGAGGCAGCCCCAGCATTTT. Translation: CASSLEGRQPQHF.

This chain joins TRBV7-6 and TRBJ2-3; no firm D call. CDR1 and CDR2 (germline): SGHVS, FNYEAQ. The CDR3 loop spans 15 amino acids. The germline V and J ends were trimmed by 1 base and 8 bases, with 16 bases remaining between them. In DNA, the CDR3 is TGTGCCAGCAGCTTAGGTGACTCTCCACACGTTACGCAGTATTTT. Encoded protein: CASSLGDSPHVTQYF.

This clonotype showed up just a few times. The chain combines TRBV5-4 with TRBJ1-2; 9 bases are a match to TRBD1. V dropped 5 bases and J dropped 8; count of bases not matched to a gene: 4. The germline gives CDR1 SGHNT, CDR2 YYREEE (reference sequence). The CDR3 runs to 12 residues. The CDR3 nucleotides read TGTGCCAGCAGGGGACAGGGATTAGGCTACACCTTC. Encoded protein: CASRGQGLGYTF.

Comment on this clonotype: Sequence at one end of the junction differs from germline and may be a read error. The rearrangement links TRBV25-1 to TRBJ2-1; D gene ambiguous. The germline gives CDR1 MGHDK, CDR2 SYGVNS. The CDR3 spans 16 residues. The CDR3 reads CVSSEGWGSSYNEQFF. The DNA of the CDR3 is TGTGTCAGCAGTGAAGGGTGGGGTAGTTCCTACAATGAGCAGTTCTTC.

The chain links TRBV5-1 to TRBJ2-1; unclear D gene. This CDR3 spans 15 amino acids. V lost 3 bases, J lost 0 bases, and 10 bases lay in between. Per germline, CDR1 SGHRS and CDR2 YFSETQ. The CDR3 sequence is CASSSRTASYNEQFF. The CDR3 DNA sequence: TGCGCCAGCAGCTCCCGGACGGCCTCCTACAATGAGCAGTTCTTC.

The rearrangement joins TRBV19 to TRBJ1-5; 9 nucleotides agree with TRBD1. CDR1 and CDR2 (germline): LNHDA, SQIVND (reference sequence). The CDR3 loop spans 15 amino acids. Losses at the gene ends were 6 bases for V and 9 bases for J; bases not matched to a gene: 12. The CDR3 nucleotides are TGTGCCAGTAGCCGGACAGGGGCCCCGACTAGGCCCCAGCATTTT. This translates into CASSRTGAPTRPQHF.

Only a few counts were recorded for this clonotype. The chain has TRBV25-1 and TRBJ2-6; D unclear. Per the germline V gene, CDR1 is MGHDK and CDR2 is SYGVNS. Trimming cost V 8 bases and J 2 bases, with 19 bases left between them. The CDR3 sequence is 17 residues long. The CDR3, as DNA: TGTGCCAGCCGAAGGAGCACGGTGGAACCTGGGGCCAACGTCCTGACTTTC. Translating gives CASRRSTVEPGANVLTF.

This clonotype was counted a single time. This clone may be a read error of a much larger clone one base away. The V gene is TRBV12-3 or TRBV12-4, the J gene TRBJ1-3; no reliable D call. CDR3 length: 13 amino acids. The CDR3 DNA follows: TGTGCCAGCAGCCCCAGCTCTGGAAACACCGTATATTTT. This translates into CASSPSSGNTVYF.

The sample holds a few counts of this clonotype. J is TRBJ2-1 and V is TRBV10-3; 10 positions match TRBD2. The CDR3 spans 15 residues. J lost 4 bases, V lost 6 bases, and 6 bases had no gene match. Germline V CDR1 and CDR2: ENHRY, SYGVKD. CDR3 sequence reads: CAIREAGGPYNEQFF. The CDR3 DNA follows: TGTGCCATCAGAGAAGCGGGGGGGCCTTACAATGAGCAGTTCTTC.

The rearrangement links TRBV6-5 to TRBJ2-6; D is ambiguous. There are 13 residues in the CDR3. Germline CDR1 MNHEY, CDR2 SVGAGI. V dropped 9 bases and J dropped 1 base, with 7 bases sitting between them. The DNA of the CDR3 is TGTGCCAGTCGAGTATCTGGGGCCAACGTCCTGACTTTC. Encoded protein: CASRVSGANVLTF.

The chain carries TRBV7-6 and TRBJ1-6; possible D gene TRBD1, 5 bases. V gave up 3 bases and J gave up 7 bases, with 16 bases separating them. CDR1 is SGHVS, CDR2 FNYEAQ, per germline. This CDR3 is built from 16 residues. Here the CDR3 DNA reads TGTGCCAGCAGCTTTAGCCCGGGGCAGGAGAATTCACCCCTCCACTTT. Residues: CASSFSPGQENSPLHF.

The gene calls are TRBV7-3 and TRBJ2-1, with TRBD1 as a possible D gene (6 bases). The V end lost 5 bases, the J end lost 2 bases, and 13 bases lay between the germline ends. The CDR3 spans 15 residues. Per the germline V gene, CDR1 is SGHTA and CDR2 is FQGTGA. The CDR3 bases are TGTGCCAGCAGCCGCCTAAGGGGGACCTACAATGAGCAGTTCTTC. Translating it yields CASSRLRGTYNEQFF. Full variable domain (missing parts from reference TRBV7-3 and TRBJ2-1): GAGVSQTPSNKVTEKGKYVELRCDPISGHTALYWYRQSLGQGPEFLIYFQGTGAADDSGLPNDRFFAVRPEGSVSTLKIQRTERGDSAVYLCASSRLRGTYNEQFFGPGTRLTVL.

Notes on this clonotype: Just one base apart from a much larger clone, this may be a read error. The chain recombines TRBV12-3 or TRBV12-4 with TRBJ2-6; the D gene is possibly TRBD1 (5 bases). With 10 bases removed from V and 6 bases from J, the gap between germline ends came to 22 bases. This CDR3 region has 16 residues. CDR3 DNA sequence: TGTGCCAACAGCTTGCCCCAGGAGACAGAGGCCAACGTCCTGACTTTC. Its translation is CANSLPQETEANVLTF.

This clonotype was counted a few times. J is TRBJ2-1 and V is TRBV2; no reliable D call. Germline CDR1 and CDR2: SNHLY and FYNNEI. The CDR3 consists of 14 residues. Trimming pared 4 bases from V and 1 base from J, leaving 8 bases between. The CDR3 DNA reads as TGTGCCAGCAGTGTTGAGGCTTCCTACAATGAGCAGTTCTTC. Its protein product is CASSVEASYNEQFF. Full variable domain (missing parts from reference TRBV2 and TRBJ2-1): EPEVTQTPSHQVTQMGQEVILRCVPISNHLYFYWYRQILGQKVEFLVSFYNNEISEKSEIFDDQFSVERPDGSNFTLKIRSTKLEDSAMYFCASSVEASYNEQFFGPGTRLTVL.

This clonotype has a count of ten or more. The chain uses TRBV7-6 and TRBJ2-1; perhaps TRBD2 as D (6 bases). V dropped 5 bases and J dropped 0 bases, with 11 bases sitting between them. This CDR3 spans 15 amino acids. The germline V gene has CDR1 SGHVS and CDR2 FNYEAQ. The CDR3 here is CASSQAEGSYNEQFF. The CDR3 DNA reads TGTGCCAGCAGCCAAGCGGAGGGCTCCTACAATGAGCAGTTCTTC.

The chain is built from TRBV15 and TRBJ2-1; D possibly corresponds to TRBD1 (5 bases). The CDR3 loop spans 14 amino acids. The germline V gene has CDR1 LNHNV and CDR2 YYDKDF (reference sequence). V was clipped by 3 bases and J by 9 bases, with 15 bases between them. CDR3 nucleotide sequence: TGTGCCACCAGCAGTCAGACTGGGGCTCCTGAGCAGTTCTTC. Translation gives CATSSQTGAPEQFF. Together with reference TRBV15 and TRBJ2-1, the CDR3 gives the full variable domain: DAMVIQNPRYQVTQFGKPVTLSCSQTLNHNVMYWYQQKSSQAPKLLFHYYDKDFNNEADTPDNFQSRRPNTSFCFLDIRSPGLGDTAMYLCATSSQTGAPEQFFGPGTRLTVL.

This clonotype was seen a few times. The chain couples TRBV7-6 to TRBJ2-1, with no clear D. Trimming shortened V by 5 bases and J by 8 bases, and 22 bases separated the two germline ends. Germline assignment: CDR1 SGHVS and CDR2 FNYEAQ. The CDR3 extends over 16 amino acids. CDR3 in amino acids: CASSPGGHTPYYEQFF. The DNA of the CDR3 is TGTGCCAGCAGCCCGGGCGGCCACACTCCTTACTATGAGCAGTTCTTC.

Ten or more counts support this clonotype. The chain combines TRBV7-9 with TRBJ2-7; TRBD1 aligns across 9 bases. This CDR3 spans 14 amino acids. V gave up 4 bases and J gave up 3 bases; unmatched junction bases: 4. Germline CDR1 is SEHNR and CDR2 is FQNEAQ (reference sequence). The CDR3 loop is CASSSGQGLYEQYV. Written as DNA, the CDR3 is TGTGCCAGCAGCTCGGGACAGGGTCTCTACGAGCAGTACGTC.

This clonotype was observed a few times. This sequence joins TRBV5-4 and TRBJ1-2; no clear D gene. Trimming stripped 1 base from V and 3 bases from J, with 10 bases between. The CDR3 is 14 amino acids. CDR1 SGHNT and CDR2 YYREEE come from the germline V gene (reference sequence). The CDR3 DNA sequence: TGTGCCAGCAGCTTGTGGTACAGAGACTATGGCTACACCTTC. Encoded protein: CASSLWYRDYGYTF. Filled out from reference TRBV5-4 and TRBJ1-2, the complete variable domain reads ETGVTQSPTHLIKTRGQQVTLRCSSQSGHNTVSWYQQALGQGPQFIFQYYREEENGRGNFPPRFSGLQFPNYSSELNVNALELDDSALYLCASSLWYRDYGYTFGSGTRLTVV.

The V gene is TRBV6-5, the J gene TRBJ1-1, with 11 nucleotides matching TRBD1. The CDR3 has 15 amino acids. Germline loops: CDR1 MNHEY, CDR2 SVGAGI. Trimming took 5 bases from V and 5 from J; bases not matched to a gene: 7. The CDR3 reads CASSLGTGGKTEAFF. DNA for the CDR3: TGTGCCAGCAGTCTAGGGACAGGGGGTAAGACTGAAGCTTTCTTT.

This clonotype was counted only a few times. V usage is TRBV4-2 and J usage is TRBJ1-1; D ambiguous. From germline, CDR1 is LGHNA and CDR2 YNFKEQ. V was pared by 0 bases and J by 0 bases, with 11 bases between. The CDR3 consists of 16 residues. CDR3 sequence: CASSQDLLQMNTEAFF. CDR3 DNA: TGTGCCAGCAGCCAAGATCTACTACAGATGAACACTGAAGCTTTCTTT.

CDR3 amino acids: CASSQVSLASRFGELFF. CDR3 sequence (DNA): TGTGCCAGCAGCCAAGTTTCACTAGCATCAAGGTTCGGGGAGCTGTTTTTT. The rearrangement links TRBV14 to TRBJ2-2; D possibly corresponds to TRBD2 (6 bases). This CDR3 has 17 residues. The germline V gene has CDR1 SGHDN and CDR2 FVKESK. V lost 1 base to trimming and J lost 7 bases, with 19 bases between them.

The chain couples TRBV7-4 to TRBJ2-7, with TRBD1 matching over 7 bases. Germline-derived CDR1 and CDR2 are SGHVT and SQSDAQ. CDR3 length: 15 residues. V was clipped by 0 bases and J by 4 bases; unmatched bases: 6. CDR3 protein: CASSLARQGRYEQYF. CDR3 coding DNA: TGTGCCAGCAGCTTAGCGCGACAGGGACGGTACGAGCAGTACTTC.

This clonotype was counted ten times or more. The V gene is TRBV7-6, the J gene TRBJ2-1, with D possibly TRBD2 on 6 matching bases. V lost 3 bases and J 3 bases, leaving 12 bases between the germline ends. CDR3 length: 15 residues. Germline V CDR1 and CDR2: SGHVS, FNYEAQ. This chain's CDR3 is CASSLGGVYYNEQFF. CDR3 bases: TGTGCCAGCAGCTTGGGGGGAGTTTACTACAATGAGCAGTTCTTC.

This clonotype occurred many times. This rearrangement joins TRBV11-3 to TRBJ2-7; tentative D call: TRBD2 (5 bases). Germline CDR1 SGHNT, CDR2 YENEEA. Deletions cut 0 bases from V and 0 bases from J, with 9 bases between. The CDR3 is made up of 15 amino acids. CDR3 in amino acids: CASSLEFGSSYEQYF. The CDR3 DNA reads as TGTGCCAGCAGCTTAGAGTTTGGGAGCTCCTACGAGCAGTACTTC.

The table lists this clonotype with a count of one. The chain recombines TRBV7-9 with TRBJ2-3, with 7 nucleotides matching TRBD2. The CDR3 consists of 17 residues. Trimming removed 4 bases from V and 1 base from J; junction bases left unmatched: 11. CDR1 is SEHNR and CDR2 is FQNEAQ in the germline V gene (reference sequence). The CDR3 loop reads CASSWGRGQRGTDTQYF. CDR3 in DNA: TGTGCCAGCAGCTGGGGGAGGGGCCAGCGGGGCACAGATACGCAGTATTTT. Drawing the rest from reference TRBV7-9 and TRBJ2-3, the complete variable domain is DTGVSQNPRHKITKRGQNVTFRCDPISEHNRLYWYRQTLGQGPEFLTYFQNEAQLEKSRLLSDRFSAERPKGSFSTLEIQRTEQGDSAMYLCASSWGRGQRGTDTQYFGPGTRLTVL.

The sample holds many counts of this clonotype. The CDR3: CASSLSLRTGETQYF. CDR3 nucleotides: TGTGCCAGCAGCTTATCGTTGCGGACAGGGGAGACCCAGTACTTC. V gene TRBV7-6 combines with J gene TRBJ2-5; 8 bases agree with TRBD1. The CDR3 loop spans 15 amino acids. Germline V gives CDR1 SGHVS, CDR2 FNYEAQ. The trim removed 2 bases at V and 5 bases at J, leaving 7 bases unmatched.

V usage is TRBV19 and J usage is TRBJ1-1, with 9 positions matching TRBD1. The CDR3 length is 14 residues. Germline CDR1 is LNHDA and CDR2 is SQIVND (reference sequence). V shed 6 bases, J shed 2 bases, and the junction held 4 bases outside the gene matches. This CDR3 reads CASRDRGGNTEAFF. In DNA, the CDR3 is TGTGCCAGTAGGGACAGGGGCGGAAACACTGAAGCTTTCTTT.

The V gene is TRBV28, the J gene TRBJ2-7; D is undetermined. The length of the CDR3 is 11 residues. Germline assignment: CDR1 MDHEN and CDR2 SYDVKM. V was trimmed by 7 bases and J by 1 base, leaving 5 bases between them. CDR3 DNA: TGTGCCAGCATCCAATCCTACGAGCAGTACGTC. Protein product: CASIQSYEQYV.